This T cell receptor (beta chain) was captured in a study of blood T cell repertoires in COVID-19. Here immunoSEQ multiplex PCR was the method, and the copy in TCRdb shows in-frame clones only, minus some. The sample lists 250,000 or so clones; approximately 82% were seen once. Looked up from germline, CDR1 is MDHEN and CDR2 is SYDVKM. The V gene lost 2 bases and the J gene lost 6 bases, with 6 bases spanning the gap. This CDR3 spans 12 amino acids. The receptor was isolated from a woman of 80 years or more with acute or convalescent COVID-19. The rearrangement joins TRBV28 to TRBJ2-3; D is unresolved. The specimen sequenced was peripheral blood. DNA of the CDR3: TGTGCCAGCAGTTTAGTAGTGGATACGCAGTATTTT. Translated, it gives CASSLVVDTQYF.